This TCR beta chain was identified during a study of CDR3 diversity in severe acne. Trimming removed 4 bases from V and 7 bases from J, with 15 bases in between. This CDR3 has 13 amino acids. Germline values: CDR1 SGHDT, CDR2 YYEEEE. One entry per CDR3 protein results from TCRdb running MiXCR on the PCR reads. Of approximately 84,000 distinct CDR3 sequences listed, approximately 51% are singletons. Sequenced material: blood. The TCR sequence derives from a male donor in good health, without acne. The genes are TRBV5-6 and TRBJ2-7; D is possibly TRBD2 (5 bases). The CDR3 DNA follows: TGTGCCAGCAGCGAGGACTGGGTCGGTGAGCAGTACTTC. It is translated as CASSEDWVGEQYF.